This is a list of T cell receptor beta chains from one sample in a study of human T cells and chemical hapten exposure. MiXCR, run by TCRdb on the RACE reads, gives a single entry per CDR3 protein. Of under 450,000 distinct CDR3 sequences in the sample, about 4.8% were seen once. The input for sequencing was whole blood, taken in connection with sensitization to the hapten diphenylcyclopropenone (DPC). The origin of the receptors is a woman in her forties or fifties with alopecia areata. Some clones in this sample may be carry-over from other donors' samples. Both conserved end residues are trimmed from each CDR3. Fields, in order: clone size, V gene, CDR3 protein. Part of the rows lack a size; the others show once, few, many or a class for expanded clones.

clone_size: -
v_call: TRBV7-2
cdr3_aa: ASTQGADTQY

clone_size: many
v_call: TRBV30
cdr3_aa: AWSLSTGSDEKLF

clone_size: -
v_call: TRBV27
cdr3_aa: ASSLQGQRTEAF

clone_size: -
v_call: TRBV29-1
cdr3_aa: SVYEETQY

clone_size: many
v_call: TRBV3-1
cdr3_aa: ASSQGPNQPQH

clone_size: many
v_call: TRBV28
cdr3_aa: ASSLTSVVDTQY

clone_size: many
v_call: TRBV25-1
cdr3_aa: ASSDPGQGSSYEQY

clone_size: few
v_call: TRBV11-1
cdr3_aa: ASSLTEFTDTQY

clone_size: many
v_call: TRBV6-2/TRBV6-3
cdr3_aa: ASSYLAGVYEQY

clone_size: few
v_call: TRBV19
cdr3_aa: ASSRRLYQETQY

clone_size: many
v_call: TRBV6-6
cdr3_aa: ASIHRDRGRAEQY

clone_size: -
v_call: TRBV20-1
cdr3_aa: SASPSAFSYEQY

clone_size: many
v_call: TRBV28
cdr3_aa: AHTRGVGNQPQH

clone_size: few
v_call: TRBV5-1
cdr3_aa: ASSPGDRSWETQY

clone_size: few
v_call: TRBV7-3
cdr3_aa: ASSPSPGKGYIQY

clone_size: many
v_call: TRBV6-2/TRBV6-3
cdr3_aa: ASSRTGTYGYT

clone_size: few
v_call: TRBV2
cdr3_aa: ASGQNYNSPLH

clone_size: many
v_call: TRBV7-3
cdr3_aa: ASSLRASNTEAF

clone_size: few
v_call: TRBV28
cdr3_aa: ASSLTGYSNQPQH

clone_size: many
v_call: TRBV6-2/TRBV6-3
cdr3_aa: ASSYWDFSYEQY

clone_size: many
v_call: TRBV20-1
cdr3_aa: SARFSGGNHGYT

clone_size: -
v_call: TRBV9
cdr3_aa: ASSPPRGETTDTQY

clone_size: -
v_call: TRBV20-1
cdr3_aa: SASSSGRAYNEQF

clone_size: many
v_call: TRBV20-1
cdr3_aa: SARGGAFTDTQY

clone_size: many
v_call: TRBV2
cdr3_aa: ASILSFLRNTIY

clone_size: few
v_call: TRBV28
cdr3_aa: ASRSPTGSNQPQH

clone_size: many
v_call: TRBV5-5
cdr3_aa: ASSGVSGGPPSYEQY

clone_size: -
v_call: TRBV30
cdr3_aa: AWEGSIGEKLF

clone_size: many
v_call: TRBV28
cdr3_aa: ASSFQQVSDTQY

clone_size: many
v_call: TRBV9
cdr3_aa: ASSSTGGVEQY

clone_size: many
v_call: TRBV10-2
cdr3_aa: ASSESGRGRQPQH

clone_size: many
v_call: TRBV20-1
cdr3_aa: SAYGQGMREAF

clone_size: many
v_call: TRBV12-3/TRBV12-4
cdr3_aa: ASSPSTYEQY

clone_size: -
v_call: TRBV14
cdr3_aa: ASSYTVNTGELF

clone_size: many
v_call: TRBV20-1
cdr3_aa: SATLAASSYEQY

clone_size: many
v_call: TRBV2
cdr3_aa: ASSERTGRYEQY

clone_size: many
v_call: TRBV7-2
cdr3_aa: ASSWRDPNTEAF

clone_size: many
v_call: TRBV29-1
cdr3_aa: SVEDPTDGTQY

clone_size: many
v_call: TRBV11-2
cdr3_aa: ASSLGGLAGGPDTQY

clone_size: many
v_call: TRBV12-3/TRBV12-4
cdr3_aa: ASSLAAGGPGPYNEQF

clone_size: many
v_call: TRBV7-2
cdr3_aa: ASSLDGLPYT

clone_size: few
v_call: TRBV20-1
cdr3_aa: SARGHREESEKLF

clone_size: many
v_call: TRBV6-5
cdr3_aa: ASRRITSHEPLH

clone_size: many
v_call: TRBV7-2
cdr3_aa: ASSFSGGDGELF

clone_size: few
v_call: TRBV12-3/TRBV12-4
cdr3_aa: ASSPGRRNIQY

clone_size: many
v_call: TRBV2
cdr3_aa: ASSSGTVIYGYT

clone_size: -
v_call: TRBV3-1
cdr3_aa: ASRGFSSDTQY

clone_size: many
v_call: TRBV6-5
cdr3_aa: ASSYVGGNTEAF

clone_size: -
v_call: TRBV20-1
cdr3_aa: SARDPAGADNEQF